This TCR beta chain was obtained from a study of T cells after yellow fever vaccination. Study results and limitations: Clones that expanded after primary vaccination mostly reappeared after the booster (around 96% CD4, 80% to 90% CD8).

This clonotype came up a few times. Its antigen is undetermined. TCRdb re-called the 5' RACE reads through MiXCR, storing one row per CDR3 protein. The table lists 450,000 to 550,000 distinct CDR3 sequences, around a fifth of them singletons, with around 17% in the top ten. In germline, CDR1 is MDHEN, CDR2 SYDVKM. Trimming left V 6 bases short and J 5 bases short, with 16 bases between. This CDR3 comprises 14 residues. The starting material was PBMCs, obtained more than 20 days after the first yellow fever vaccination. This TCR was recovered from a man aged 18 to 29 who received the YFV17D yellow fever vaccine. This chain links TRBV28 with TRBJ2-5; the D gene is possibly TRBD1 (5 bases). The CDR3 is CASRLQGLGETQYF. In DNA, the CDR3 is TGTGCCAGCAGACTCCAGGGTTTAGGGGAGACCCAGTACTTC. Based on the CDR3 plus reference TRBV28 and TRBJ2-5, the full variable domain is DVKVTQSSRYLVKRTGEKVFLECVQDMDHENMFWYRQDPGLGLRLIYFSYDVKMKEKGDIPEGYSVSREKKERFSLILESASTNQTSMYLCASRLQGLGETQYFGPGTRLLVL.